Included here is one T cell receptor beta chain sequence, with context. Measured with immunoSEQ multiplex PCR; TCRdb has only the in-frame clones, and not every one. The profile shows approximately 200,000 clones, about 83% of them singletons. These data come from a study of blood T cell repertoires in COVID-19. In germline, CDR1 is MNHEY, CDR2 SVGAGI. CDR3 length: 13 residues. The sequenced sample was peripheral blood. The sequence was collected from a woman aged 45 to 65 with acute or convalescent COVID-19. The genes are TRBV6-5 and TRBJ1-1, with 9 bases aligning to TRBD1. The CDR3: CVGGQGGGTEAFF. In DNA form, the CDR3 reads TGTGTTGGGGGACAGGGAGGAGGCACTGAAGCTTTCTTT.